This T cell receptor beta chain was profiled in a study of regulatory T cells in long-lasting Graves disease. Study-level points and caveats: Persistent disease preferred TRBV28, TRBJ1-2 and TRBJ2-5; new disease, TRBV20-1 and TRBJ2-1.

Documented time point: persistent/refractory GD, antithyroid drugs over 5 years with positive TRAb. The TCR library used RNA extracted from PBMCs. This CDR3 contains 15 residues. The germline gives CDR1 ENHRY, CDR2 SYGVKD. Trimming took 6 bases from V and 2 from J, leaving 16 bases between them. Libraries of TCR beta came from iRepertoire HTBI primers plus Arm-PCR of CDR3 regions. Each CDR3 protein is one row after TCRdb ran MiXCR on the multiplex PCR reads. The data show approximately 350,000 distinct CDR3 sequences, 20% to 25% seen once. In its sample, this clonotype was seen many times. Its antigen is not identified.

The TCR sequence derives from a woman in her thirties or forties with Graves disease. This rearrangement joins TRBV10-3 to TRBJ1-2; a weak D match, TRBD1 (5 bases). The source material was peripheral blood mononuclear cells (PBMCs), sampled when the disease was refractory, from a patient treated with antithyroid drugs. CDR3 DNA sequence: TGTGCCATCAGCTCTCCCTCCCAGGGAAACTATGGCTACACCTTC. This gives the protein CAISSPSQGNYGYTF.